This T cell receptor (beta chain) comes out of a study of technical replicates of blood from a handful of donors. Using immunoSEQ multiplex PCR, the repertoire was profiled, and TCRdb retains in-frame clones only, with some absent. The data hold about 75,000 clones, with around 97% observed a single time. Looked up from germline, CDR1 is MGHRA and CDR2 is YSYEKL. V lost 4 bases, J lost 7 bases, and 7 bases stayed unmatched. The CDR3 is 14 residues long. Sequencing was carried out using T cells isolated from PBMCs. The chain uses TRBV4-1 and TRBJ1-1, with 9 bases fitting TRBD1. The clonotype was recovered from a human donor in good health. The CDR3 here is CASSLGTGKDEAFF. CDR3 DNA sequence: TGCGCCAGCAGCCTCGGGACAGGGAAAGATGAAGCTTTCTTT.